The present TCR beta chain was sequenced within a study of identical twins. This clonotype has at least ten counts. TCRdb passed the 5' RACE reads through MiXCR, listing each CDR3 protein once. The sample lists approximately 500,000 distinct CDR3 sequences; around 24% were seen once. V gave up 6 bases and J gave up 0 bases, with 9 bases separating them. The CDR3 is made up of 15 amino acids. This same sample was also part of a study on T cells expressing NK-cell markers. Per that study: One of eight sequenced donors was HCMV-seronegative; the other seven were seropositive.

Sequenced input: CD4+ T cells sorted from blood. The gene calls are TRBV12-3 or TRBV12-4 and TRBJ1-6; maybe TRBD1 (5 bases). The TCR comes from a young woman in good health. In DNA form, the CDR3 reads TGTGCCAGCAGACCAGGGAGCTCCTATAATTCACCCCTCCACTTT. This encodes CASRPGSSYNSPLHF.